The sequence of this T cell receptor beta chain was determined in a study of blood T cells in healthy people across ages. The CDR3 runs 16 residues. The V gene's germline CDR1 is SGHTA and CDR2 FQGNSA. V was clipped by 1 base and J by 3 bases, with 13 bases between them. For the second PCR, which ran for about 7 to 11 cycles, a sample-barcoded 5' primer and a J-beta primer mix were used. From the 5' RACE reads, TCRdb called clonotypes with MiXCR, one entry per CDR3 protein. The sample consists of 800,000 to 950,000 distinct CDR3 sequences, 25% to 30% of them appearing once. Turning to this clonotype: Just one base apart from a much larger clone, this may be a read error.

This sample also belongs to another study, concerning T cells of mothers and their children.

The TCR comes from a woman aged 40-49 years in good health. The sample was blood. The chain recombines TRBV7-2 with TRBJ2-4; no clear D gene. This CDR3 reads CASSLGEGIDKNIQYF. The CDR3, as DNA: TGTGCCAGCAGCTTAGGGGAAGGGATCGACAAAAACATTCAGTACTTC. Full variable domain (missing parts from reference TRBV7-2 and TRBJ2-4): GAGVSQSPSNKVTEKGKDVELRCDPISGHTALYWYRQSLGQGLEFLIYFQGNSAPDKSGLPSDRFSAERTGGSVSTLTIQRTQQEDSAVYLCASSLGEGIDKNIQYFGAGTRLSVL.